A selection of T cell receptor beta chains follows, all from one sample in a study of T-cell reconstitution after alpha-beta-depleted transplantation in children. A single record per CDR3 protein comes from TCRdb applying MiXCR to the PCR reads. The profile shows about 610,000 distinct CDR3 sequences, under 12% of them singletons. The sample consisted of PBMCs from the stem cell graft donor, taken from the stem cell graft. The receptor set was obtained from a human donor who donated a stem cell graft to a child with acute myeloid leukemia. Both conserved end residues are part of each CDR3. Each record gives: clone size, D gene, J gene, V gene, CDR3 DNA, CDR3 protein. The D gene is left open where the match is weak. Clone size is shown for a subset of rows, as once, few, many or a class of expanded clone.

clone_size: .; d_call: .; j_call: TRBJ2-2; v_call: TRBV11-3; cdr3_nt: TGTGCCAGCCCTCTGAGGGGAGGCCTGGAGCTGTTTTTT; cdr3_aa: CASPLRGGLELFF
clone_size: many; d_call: TRBD2; j_call: TRBJ2-3; v_call: TRBV5-4; cdr3_nt: TGTGCCAGCAGCTTGGGTAGCGGGAGGCTTACAGATACGCAGTATTTT; cdr3_aa: CASSLGSGRLTDTQYF
clone_size: few; d_call: TRBD2; j_call: TRBJ2-3; v_call: TRBV5-1; cdr3_nt: TGCGCCAGCAGCTTGCGGGGGGGACTAGCAGGAGATACGCAGTATTTT; cdr3_aa: CASSLRGGLAGDTQYF
clone_size: .; d_call: TRBD1; j_call: TRBJ1-1; v_call: TRBV12-3/TRBV12-4; cdr3_nt: TGTGCCAGCAGTTTAGCACGGACAGGGTTGAACACTGAAGCTTTCTTT; cdr3_aa: CASSLARTGLNTEAFF
clone_size: .; d_call: .; j_call: TRBJ2-7; v_call: TRBV28; cdr3_nt: TGTGCCAGCAGTTGGGCTAGCTTTGCCTACGAGCAGTACTTC; cdr3_aa: CASSWASFAYEQYF
clone_size: many; d_call: .; j_call: TRBJ1-5; v_call: TRBV12-3/TRBV12-4; cdr3_nt: TGTGCCAGCAGTCCTCGGAGTAGCAATCAGCCCCAGCATTTT; cdr3_aa: CASSPRSSNQPQHF
clone_size: .; d_call: TRBD2; j_call: TRBJ2-1; v_call: TRBV2; cdr3_nt: TGTGCCAGCAGTCCCGTTTTGAGGACTAGCGGGAGGTATTACAATGAGCAGTTCTTC; cdr3_aa: CASSPVLRTSGRYYNEQFF
clone_size: .; d_call: TRBD2; j_call: TRBJ2-2; v_call: TRBV12-3/TRBV12-4; cdr3_nt: TGTGCCAGCAGTTTAGGGCTAGCGGGGCCCCGGGGGACCGGGGAGCTGTTTTTT; cdr3_aa: CASSLGLAGPRGTGELFF
clone_size: many; d_call: .; j_call: TRBJ2-4; v_call: TRBV20-1; cdr3_nt: TGCAGTGCTAGAGATCTTGGGGGGAAAAACATTCAGTACTTC; cdr3_aa: CSARDLGGKNIQYF
clone_size: .; d_call: TRBD2; j_call: TRBJ2-1; v_call: TRBV20-1; cdr3_nt: TGCAGTGCTAGAGATCGAAGCGGGAGGGCCGTCGACAATGAGCAGTTCTTC; cdr3_aa: CSARDRSGRAVDNEQFF
clone_size: few; d_call: TRBD2; j_call: TRBJ2-5; v_call: TRBV20-1; cdr3_nt: TGCAGTGCTAGAGATCGGGCTAGCGGGAGTGTAGTGGGAGAGACCCAGTACTTC; cdr3_aa: CSARDRASGSVVGETQYF
clone_size: many; d_call: .; j_call: TRBJ2-7; v_call: TRBV20-1; cdr3_nt: TGCAGTGCTAGAGACCCCCAGCGGAACGAGCAGTACTTC; cdr3_aa: CSARDPQRNEQYF
clone_size: .; d_call: .; j_call: TRBJ1-5; v_call: TRBV24-1; cdr3_nt: TGTGCCACCAGTGAGGCCAGGGGAACTGTTACGGGCAATCAGCCCCAGCATTTT; cdr3_aa: CATSEARGTVTGNQPQHF
clone_size: few; d_call: .; j_call: TRBJ2-3; v_call: TRBV20-1; cdr3_nt: TGCAGTGCTAGCATCCCACGGGTCCTTCAGGATACGCAGTATTTT; cdr3_aa: CSASIPRVLQDTQYF
clone_size: many; d_call: .; j_call: TRBJ2-3; v_call: TRBV4-3; cdr3_nt: TGCGCCAGCAGCCTTATGGCGGGACTCCCCACAGATACGCAGTATTTT; cdr3_aa: CASSLMAGLPTDTQYF
clone_size: few; d_call: .; j_call: TRBJ2-7; v_call: TRBV12-3/TRBV12-4; cdr3_nt: TGTGCCAGCAGTTTTCAGGGCGAGGGCTCCTACGAGCAGTACTTC; cdr3_aa: CASSFQGEGSYEQYF
clone_size: .; d_call: .; j_call: TRBJ1-4; v_call: TRBV5-1; cdr3_nt: TGCGCCAGCAGCGCCGCCGGGTTTACTAATGAAAAACTGTTTTTT; cdr3_aa: CASSAAGFTNEKLFF
clone_size: .; d_call: TRBD2; j_call: TRBJ2-1; v_call: TRBV4-2; cdr3_nt: TGTGCCAGCAGCACTCCGGGGAGCGGGAGTCGGGACAATGAGCAGTTCTTC; cdr3_aa: CASSTPGSGSRDNEQFF
clone_size: few; d_call: TRBD1; j_call: TRBJ2-7; v_call: TRBV27; cdr3_nt: TGTGCCAGCAGTTTATCGGGGACAGGAATCCGGTCCGAGCAGTACTTC; cdr3_aa: CASSLSGTGIRSEQYF
clone_size: few; d_call: .; j_call: TRBJ1-1; v_call: TRBV29-1; cdr3_nt: TGCAGCGCGGGATACAGGGATGGCACTGAAGCTTTCTTT; cdr3_aa: CSAGYRDGTEAFF
clone_size: few; d_call: .; j_call: TRBJ2-7; v_call: TRBV7-8; cdr3_nt: TGTGCCAGCAGCTTAGTTCAAGCGGATGGGGCCTACGAGCAGTACTTC; cdr3_aa: CASSLVQADGAYEQYF
clone_size: .; d_call: .; j_call: TRBJ2-1; v_call: TRBV3-1; cdr3_nt: TGTGCCAGCAGCCAAAGGGGCGGGCGATACAATGAGCAGTTCTTC; cdr3_aa: CASSQRGGRYNEQFF
clone_size: .; d_call: TRBD2; j_call: TRBJ2-3; v_call: TRBV4-3; cdr3_nt: TGCGCCAGCAGCCAAGATCCTGCGGGAGGGCCTATAGATACGCAGTATTTT; cdr3_aa: CASSQDPAGGPIDTQYF
clone_size: few; d_call: .; j_call: TRBJ2-1; v_call: TRBV29-1; cdr3_nt: TGCAGCGTAGCAGGGTGGGATGAGCAGTTCTTC; cdr3_aa: CSVAGWDEQFF
clone_size: many; d_call: .; j_call: TRBJ1-6; v_call: TRBV12-3/TRBV12-4; cdr3_nt: TGTGCCAGCAGTCCCCTGTCGGGGGTGGGGTCACCCCTCCACTTT; cdr3_aa: CASSPLSGVGSPLHF
clone_size: few; d_call: .; j_call: TRBJ2-5; v_call: TRBV29-1; cdr3_nt: TGCAGCGTTGAAGATCTTAGAGACAGTCAAGAGACCCAGTACTTC; cdr3_aa: CSVEDLRDSQETQYF
clone_size: .; d_call: TRBD2; j_call: TRBJ2-1; v_call: TRBV5-1; cdr3_nt: TGCGCCAGCAGCTCGTTAGCGGGGGCCACCTACAATGAGCAGTTCTTC; cdr3_aa: CASSSLAGATYNEQFF
clone_size: many; d_call: .; j_call: TRBJ1-3; v_call: TRBV29-1; cdr3_nt: TGCAGCGCTCAGGAGGGGTCTGGAAACACCATATATTTT; cdr3_aa: CSAQEGSGNTIYF
clone_size: few; d_call: TRBD2; j_call: TRBJ2-5; v_call: TRBV29-1; cdr3_nt: TGCAGCGCCGGACTAGCGGGAGGGCTGACCCAGTACTTC; cdr3_aa: CSAGLAGGLTQYF
clone_size: few; d_call: .; j_call: TRBJ1-1; v_call: TRBV4-2; cdr3_nt: TGTGCCAGCAGCCAAGGGGTTGAAGCTTTCTTT; cdr3_aa: CASSQGVEAFF
clone_size: many; d_call: TRBD2; j_call: TRBJ2-1; v_call: TRBV27; cdr3_nt: TGTGCCAGAGTAGCGGGCCGTTCCTACAATGAGCAGTTCTTC; cdr3_aa: CARVAGRSYNEQFF
clone_size: few; d_call: .; j_call: TRBJ2-7; v_call: TRBV12-3/TRBV12-4; cdr3_nt: TGTGCCAGCAGTTTAATTGGTTCCTTATACGAGCAGTACTTC; cdr3_aa: CASSLIGSLYEQYF
clone_size: many; d_call: TRBD2; j_call: TRBJ2-7; v_call: TRBV7-2; cdr3_nt: TGTGCCAGCAGCTTAGGTGTAGTGGGGGAGCGGGGCCAGCAGTACTTC; cdr3_aa: CASSLGVVGERGQQYF
clone_size: .; d_call: .; j_call: TRBJ2-1; v_call: TRBV21-1; cdr3_nt: TGTGCCAGCAGCAAAAAGTGGACTAGCGGGACTGCAATCTACAATGAGCAGTTCTTC; cdr3_aa: CASSKKWTSGTAIYNEQFF
clone_size: few; d_call: .; j_call: TRBJ1-6; v_call: TRBV12-3/TRBV12-4; cdr3_nt: TGTGCCAGCAGCCAGGGTTATAATTCACCCCTCCACTTT; cdr3_aa: CASSQGYNSPLHF
clone_size: many; d_call: TRBD1; j_call: TRBJ1-2; v_call: TRBV28; cdr3_nt: TGTGCCAGCAGTTTAAGGGGGCAAGTTGGCTACACCTTC; cdr3_aa: CASSLRGQVGYTF
clone_size: few; d_call: .; j_call: TRBJ2-7; v_call: TRBV7-6; cdr3_nt: TGTGCCAGCAGCTTAGAGCTGGGGGAGTATGACGAGCAGTACTTC; cdr3_aa: CASSLELGEYDEQYF
clone_size: many; d_call: .; j_call: TRBJ2-3; v_call: TRBV4-3; cdr3_nt: TGCGCCAGCAGCCCGTCACTTAGCACAGATACGCAGTATTTT; cdr3_aa: CASSPSLSTDTQYF
clone_size: many; d_call: .; j_call: TRBJ2-7; v_call: TRBV29-1; cdr3_nt: TGCAGCGTTCTCGGAGTGACAGGTTACTACGAGCAGTACTTC; cdr3_aa: CSVLGVTGYYEQYF
clone_size: few; d_call: TRBD2; j_call: TRBJ2-7; v_call: TRBV20-1; cdr3_nt: TGCAGTGTACTCCGGGGGGGAGTCAGCTACGAGCAGTACTTC; cdr3_aa: CSVLRGGVSYEQYF
clone_size: few; d_call: .; j_call: TRBJ2-5; v_call: TRBV10-2; cdr3_nt: TGCGCCAGCAGTGAGGAATTCCCGACAGACCAAGAGACCCAGTACTTC; cdr3_aa: CASSEEFPTDQETQYF
clone_size: few; d_call: TRBD2; j_call: TRBJ2-7; v_call: TRBV19; cdr3_nt: TGTGCCAGTAGTAACCCTCGACTAGCGGGAGGAGGTCAGGAGCAGTACTTC; cdr3_aa: CASSNPRLAGGGQEQYF
clone_size: .; d_call: TRBD1; j_call: TRBJ1-5; v_call: TRBV2; cdr3_nt: TGTGCCAGCACCCTCAGACAGGGAGGGAATCAGCCCCAGCATTTT; cdr3_aa: CASTLRQGGNQPQHF
clone_size: .; d_call: TRBD2; j_call: TRBJ2-2; v_call: TRBV5-1; cdr3_nt: TGCGCCAGCAGCACAGGGACTAGCGGGAGGATAGGGAACACCGGGGAGCTGTTTTTT; cdr3_aa: CASSTGTSGRIGNTGELFF
clone_size: many; d_call: TRBD2; j_call: TRBJ2-2; v_call: TRBV5-1; cdr3_nt: TGCGCCAGCAAGACTAGCGGGGGCACCGGGGAGCTGTTTTTT; cdr3_aa: CASKTSGGTGELFF
clone_size: .; d_call: .; j_call: TRBJ1-3; v_call: TRBV28; cdr3_nt: TGTGCCAGCAGTTCCCCCCCTGGTGGAAACACCATATATTTT; cdr3_aa: CASSSPPGGNTIYF
clone_size: many; d_call: .; j_call: TRBJ2-6; v_call: TRBV15; cdr3_nt: TGTGCCACCAGCAGAGCGGTATATGGCATCGCCTCTGGGGCCAACGTCCTGACTTTC; cdr3_aa: CATSRAVYGIASGANVLTF
clone_size: many; d_call: .; j_call: TRBJ1-6; v_call: TRBV28; cdr3_nt: TGTGCCAGCAGTGGGGGTAAGGGCTATAATTCACCCCTCCACTTT; cdr3_aa: CASSGGKGYNSPLHF
clone_size: many; d_call: .; j_call: TRBJ1-1; v_call: TRBV6-2/TRBV6-3; cdr3_nt: TGTGCCAGCGGGTCCCGGCGGCAGGTGGGATCTGAAGCTTTCTTT; cdr3_aa: CASGSRRQVGSEAFF
clone_size: once; d_call: .; j_call: TRBJ1-5; v_call: TRBV30; cdr3_nt: TGTGCCTGGAGTTCGCCAGAGAGGGAATGGAGCAATCAGCCCCAGCATTTT; cdr3_aa: CAWSSPEREWSNQPQHF
clone_size: .; d_call: TRBD2; j_call: TRBJ2-4; v_call: TRBV30; cdr3_nt: TGTGCCTGGAGTGTACGCGGGAGTGGGAACATTCAGTACTTC; cdr3_aa: CAWSVRGSGNIQYF
clone_size: .; d_call: .; j_call: TRBJ2-7; v_call: TRBV27; cdr3_nt: TGTGCCAGCCTACAGGGACACGAGCAGTACTTC; cdr3_aa: CASLQGHEQYF
clone_size: .; d_call: TRBD2; j_call: TRBJ2-1; v_call: TRBV2; cdr3_nt: TGTGCCAGCACCCGACTAGCATCCTACAATGAGCAGTTCTTC; cdr3_aa: CASTRLASYNEQFF
clone_size: .; d_call: .; j_call: TRBJ2-1; v_call: TRBV27; cdr3_nt: TGTGCCAGCAGACGACTAACCTACAATGAGCAGTTCTTC; cdr3_aa: CASRRLTYNEQFF
clone_size: many; d_call: .; j_call: TRBJ2-7; v_call: TRBV7-2; cdr3_nt: TGTGCCAGCAGCTTATATGGCGGCACCTACGAGCAGTACTTC; cdr3_aa: CASSLYGGTYEQYF